This T cell receptor (beta chain) originates from a study of T cells in localized non-small cell lung cancer. Profiled with immunoSEQ multiplex PCR; TCRdb holds only in-frame clones, not every one. The top ten clones hold roughly a fifth of a sample with 65,000 to 90,000 clones, around three quarters of them seen once. This CDR3 spans 16 amino acids. J gave up 0 bases and V 8 bases, and 9 bases lay outside the gene matches. Germline loops: CDR1 MNHEY, CDR2 SMNVEV (reference sequence). A few counts support this clone. V is TRBV27 and J is TRBJ1-1, with TRBD1 matching 10 bases. This TCR was sampled from a man aged 40-75 years with stage II squamous cell lung carcinoma. The starting material was PBMCs, obtained before any cancer treatment. The CDR3 sequence is CASAGVGTGVNTEAFF. The CDR3 nucleotides are TGTGCCAGCGCCGGCGTGGGGACAGGGGTGAACACTGAAGCTTTCTTT.